This T cell receptor (beta chain) was profiled in a study of T-cell reconstitution after alpha-beta-depleted transplantation in children. The germline gives CDR1 ENHRY, CDR2 SYGVKD. V lost 0 bases and J lost 2, with 8 bases in between. The CDR3 has 14 amino acids. Unique molecular identifiers were used in preparing the TCRbeta library. MiXCR, applied by TCRdb to the PCR reads, yields one record per CDR3 protein. This table holds around 94,000 distinct CDR3 sequences, 7.5% to 9.5% found once. This clonotype was counted at least ten times. The chain uses TRBV10-3 and TRBJ2-7; possible D gene TRBD1, 6 bases. The sequencing here drew on PBMCs, taken before TCRalphabeta/CD19-depleted stem cell transplant. This receptor was identified in a boy younger than 10 with acute lymphoblastic leukemia, due to receive a stem cell transplant. This CDR3 is CAISESGTTYEQYF. The CDR3 DNA follows: TGTGCCATCAGTGAGTCCGGGACAACCTACGAGCAGTACTTC.